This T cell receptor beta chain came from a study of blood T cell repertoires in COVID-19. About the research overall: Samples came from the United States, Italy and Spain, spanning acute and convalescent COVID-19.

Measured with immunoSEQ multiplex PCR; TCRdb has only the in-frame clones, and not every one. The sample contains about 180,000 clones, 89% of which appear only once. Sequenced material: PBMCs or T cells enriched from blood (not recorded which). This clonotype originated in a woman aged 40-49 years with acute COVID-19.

The CDR3 nucleotides read TGTGCCAGCAGTGCTCTACTAGCGGGGAGGGGGGAGCTGTTTTTT. Its protein product is CASSALLAGRGELFF. The V and J genes are TRBV2 and TRBJ2-2; 10 nucleotides match TRBD2. CDR3 length equals 15 residues. Looked up from germline, CDR1 is SNHLY and CDR2 is FYNNEI. With 4 bases clipped from V and 8 bases from J, the junction kept 7 bases outside the gene matches.